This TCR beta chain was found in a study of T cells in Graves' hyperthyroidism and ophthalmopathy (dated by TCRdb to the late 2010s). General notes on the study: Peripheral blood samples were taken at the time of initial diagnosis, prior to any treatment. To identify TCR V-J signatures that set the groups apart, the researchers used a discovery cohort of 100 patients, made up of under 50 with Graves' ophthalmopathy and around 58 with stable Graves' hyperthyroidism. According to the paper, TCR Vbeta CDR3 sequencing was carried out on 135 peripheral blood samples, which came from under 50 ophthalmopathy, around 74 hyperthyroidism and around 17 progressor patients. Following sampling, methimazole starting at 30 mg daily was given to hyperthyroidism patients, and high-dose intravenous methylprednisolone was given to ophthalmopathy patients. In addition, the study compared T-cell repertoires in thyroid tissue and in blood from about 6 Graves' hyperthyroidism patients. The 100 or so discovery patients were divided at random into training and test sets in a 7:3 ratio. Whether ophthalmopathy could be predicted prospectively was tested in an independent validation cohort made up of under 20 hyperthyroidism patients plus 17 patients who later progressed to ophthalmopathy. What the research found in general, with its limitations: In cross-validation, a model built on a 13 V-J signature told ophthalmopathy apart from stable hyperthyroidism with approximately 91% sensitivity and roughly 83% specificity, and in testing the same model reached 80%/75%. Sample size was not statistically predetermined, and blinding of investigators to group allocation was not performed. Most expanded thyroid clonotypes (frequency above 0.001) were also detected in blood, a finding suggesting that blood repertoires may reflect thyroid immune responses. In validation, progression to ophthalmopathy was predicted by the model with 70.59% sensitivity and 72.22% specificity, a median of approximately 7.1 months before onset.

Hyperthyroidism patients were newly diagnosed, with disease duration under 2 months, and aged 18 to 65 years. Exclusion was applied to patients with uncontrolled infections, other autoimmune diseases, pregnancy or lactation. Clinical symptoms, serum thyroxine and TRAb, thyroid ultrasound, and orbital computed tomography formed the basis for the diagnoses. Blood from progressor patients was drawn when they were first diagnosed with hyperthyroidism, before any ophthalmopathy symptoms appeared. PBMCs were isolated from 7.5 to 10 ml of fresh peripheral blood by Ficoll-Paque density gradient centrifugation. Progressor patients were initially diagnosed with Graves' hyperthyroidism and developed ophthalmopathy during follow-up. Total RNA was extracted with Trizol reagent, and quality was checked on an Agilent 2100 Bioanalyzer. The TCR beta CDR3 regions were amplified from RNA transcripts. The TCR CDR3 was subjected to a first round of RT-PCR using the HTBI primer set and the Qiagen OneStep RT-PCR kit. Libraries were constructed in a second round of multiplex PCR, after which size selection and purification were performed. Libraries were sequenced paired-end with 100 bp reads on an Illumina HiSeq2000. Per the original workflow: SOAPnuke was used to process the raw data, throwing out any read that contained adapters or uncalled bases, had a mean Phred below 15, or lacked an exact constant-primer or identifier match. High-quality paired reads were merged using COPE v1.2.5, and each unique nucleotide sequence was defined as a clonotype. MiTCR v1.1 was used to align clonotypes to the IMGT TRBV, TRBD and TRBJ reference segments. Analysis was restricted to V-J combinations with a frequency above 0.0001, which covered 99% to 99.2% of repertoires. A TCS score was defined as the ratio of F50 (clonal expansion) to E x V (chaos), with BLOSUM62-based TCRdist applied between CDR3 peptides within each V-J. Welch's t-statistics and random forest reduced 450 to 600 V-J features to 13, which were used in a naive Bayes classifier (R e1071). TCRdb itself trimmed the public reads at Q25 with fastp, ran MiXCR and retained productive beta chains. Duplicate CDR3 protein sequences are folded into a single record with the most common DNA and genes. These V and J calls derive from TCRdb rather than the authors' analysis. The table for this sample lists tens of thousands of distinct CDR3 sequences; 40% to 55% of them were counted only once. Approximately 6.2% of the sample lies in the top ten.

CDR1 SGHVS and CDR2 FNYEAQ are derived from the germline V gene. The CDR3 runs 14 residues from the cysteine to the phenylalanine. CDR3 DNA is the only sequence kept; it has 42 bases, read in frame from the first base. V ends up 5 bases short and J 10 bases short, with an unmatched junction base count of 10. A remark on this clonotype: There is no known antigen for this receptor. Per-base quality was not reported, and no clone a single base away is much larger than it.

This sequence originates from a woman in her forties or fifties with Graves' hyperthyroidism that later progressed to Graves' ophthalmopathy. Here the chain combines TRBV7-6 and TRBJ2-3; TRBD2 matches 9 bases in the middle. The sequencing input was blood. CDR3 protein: CASSPIAGDDSQYF. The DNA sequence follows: TGTGCCAGCAGCCCTATAGCGGGAGACGATTCGCAGTATTTT.